Each of the 15 T cell receptor beta chains below was sequenced from the same sample in a study of blood T cell repertoires in COVID-19. This table comes from immunoSEQ multiplex PCR, and its TCRdb copy is limited to in-frame clones, with some not included. This repertoire shows 250,000 to 350,000 clones, 90% found once; its top ten account for approximately 6%. The sample was peripheral blood. The receptor set was obtained from a woman aged 50 to 65 with COVID-19, enrolled during active disease.

The chain couples TRBV18 to TRBJ2-7; D unclear. The CDR3 totals 14 residues. Between the trimmed V and J ends, which lost 0 bases and 2 bases, there was a span of 8 bases. Looked up from germline, CDR1 is KGHSH and CDR2 is LQKENI. CDR3: CASSPPSKTYEQYF. CDR3 in DNA: TGTGCCAGCTCACCACCGAGTAAAACCTACGAGCAGTACTTC. Using reference TRBV18 and TRBJ2-7 for the parts outside the CDR3, the full variable domain is NAGVMQNPRHLVRRRGQEARLRCSPMKGHSHVYWYRQLPEEGLKFMVYLQKENIIDESGMPKERFSAEFPKEGPSILRIQQVVRGDSAAYFCASSPPSKTYEQYFGPGTRLTVT.

V and J are TRBV7-2 and TRBJ2-7, with 9 bases that match TRBD1. Germline lookup yields CDR1 SGHTA and CDR2 FQGNSA. J was trimmed by 5 bases and V by 5 bases; bases with no gene match: 10. This CDR3 is built from 15 residues. CDR3 sequence: CASSGVRDRDHEQYF. In nucleotides, the CDR3 is TGTGCCAGCAGCGGAGTCCGGGACAGGGACCACGAGCAGTACTTC.

This clone appeared a few times. The chain carries TRBV19 and TRBJ1-5; 10 nucleotides align to TRBD1. The length of the CDR3 is 15 residues. Germline CDR1 is LNHDA and CDR2 is SQIVND (reference sequence). V lost 7 bases, J lost 4 bases, and 7 bases stayed unmatched. CDR3 sequence reads: CASTQGGQGNQPQHF. CDR3 sequence (DNA): TGTGCCAGTACCCAGGGGGGACAGGGGAATCAGCCCCAGCATTTT.

This clone appeared a single time. The rearrangement joins TRBV6-4 to TRBJ1-1, with 8 nucleotides matching TRBD1. The J segment lost 6 bases and the V segment lost 5 bases, leaving 8 bases of the junction unmatched. Looked up from germline, CDR1 is MRHNA and CDR2 is SNTAGT. The length of the CDR3 is 14 residues. The CDR3 sequence is CASSQDRVRAEAFF. The CDR3 DNA reads TGTGCCAGCAGTCAGGACAGGGTTCGCGCTGAAGCTTTCTTT.

V is TRBV4-1 and J is TRBJ2-6; no clear D gene. Germline CDR1 reads MGHRA; CDR2 reads YSYEKL. V dropped 0 bases and J dropped 0 bases, with 9 bases sitting between them. The length of the CDR3 is 17 residues. CDR3 coding DNA: TGCGCCAGCAGCCAAGATGTATCCCTCTCTGGGGCCAACGTCCTGACTTTC. This encodes CASSQDVSLSGANVLTF.

The genes are TRBV5-1 and TRBJ2-7; tentatively, D is TRBD1 (6 bases). Trimming took 1 base from V and 2 from J, leaving 10 bases between them. The CDR3 runs to 14 residues. From germline, CDR1 is SGHRS and CDR2 YFSETQ. This chain's CDR3 is CASSLRGSTYEQYF. For the CDR3, the DNA is TGCGCCAGCAGCTTGAGGGGGTCGACCTACGAGCAGTACTTC.

The V and J genes are TRBV6-5 and TRBJ2-2; maybe TRBD1 (5 bases). The CDR3 runs to 15 residues. Germline V gene sequence: CDR1 MNHEY, CDR2 SVGAGI. Trimming took off 0 bases at V and 6 bases at J, with 11 bases between the two ends. The CDR3 here is CASSYSTEGAGELFF. CDR3 DNA sequence: TGTGCCAGCAGTTACTCTACCGAAGGGGCCGGGGAGCTGTTTTTT.

V gene TRBV10-3 combines with J gene TRBJ2-3, with 9 bases that match TRBD2. CDR3 length: 15 residues. Germline CDR1 ENHRY, CDR2 SYGVKD. V lost 6 bases to trimming and J lost 4 bases; unmatched junction nucleotides: 8. CDR3 in amino acids: CAISLAGGSPDTQYF. In nucleotides, the CDR3 is TGTGCCATCAGCCTCGCGGGGGGGTCACCAGATACGCAGTATTTT.

The chain recombines TRBV7-8 with TRBJ1-6, with a possible D match to TRBD1 (5 bases). Trimming cost V 5 bases and J 9 bases, with 29 bases left between them. The CDR3 covers 19 residues. Germline loops: CDR1 SGHVS, CDR2 FQNEAQ. Here the CDR3 DNA reads TGTGCCAGCAGCCCCCTCTCTTGGGGCTCAGATATATCTAGTTCACCCCTCCACTTT. Translated: CASSPLSWGSDISSSPLHF.

V and J are TRBV6-5 and TRBJ2-7; TRBD1 is a possible D gene (6 bases). Germline values: CDR1 MNHEY, CDR2 SVGAGI. Trimming cost V 6 bases and J 3 bases, with 9 bases left between them. CDR3 size: 12 residues. The CDR3 DNA reads as TGTGCCAGCAGCGGCAGGGGCTACGAGCAGTACTTC. Translated, it gives CASSGRGYEQYF.

The rearrangement joins TRBV11-2 to TRBJ2-1; TRBD1 matches 7 bases. This CDR3 is 13 amino acids long. The V and J ends lost 3 bases and 8 bases, in that order; junction bases with no gene match: 4. The germline V gene has CDR1 SGHAT and CDR2 FQNNGV. CDR3 loop: CASSLTGLDEQFF. The CDR3 DNA reads as TGTGCCAGCAGCTTGACAGGGCTCGATGAGCAGTTCTTC.

This chain joins TRBV19 and TRBJ2-5; D is possibly TRBD1 (6 bases). Trimming stripped 6 bases from V and 1 base from J, with 18 bases between. The germline CDR1 and CDR2 sequences are LNHDA and SQIVND (reference sequence). The CDR3 has 16 residues. CDR3 amino acids: CASSIGQQSLQETQYF. The CDR3 DNA follows: TGTGCCAGTAGCATCGGACAGCAAAGCCTCCAAGAGACCCAGTACTTC.

This sequence joins TRBV11-2 and TRBJ1-1, with TRBD1 matching over 8 bases. Trimming cost V 5 bases and J 6 bases; bases outside gene matches: 8. From germline, CDR1 is SGHAT and CDR2 FQNNGV. This CDR3 is built from 14 residues. CDR3 sequence (DNA): TGTGCCAGCAGCCGGGACAGGTACGGGTCTGAAGCTTTCTTT. This codes for CASSRDRYGSEAFF.

The chain joins TRBV3-1 (or the pseudogene TRBV3-2) to TRBJ1-3; D is uncertain. Deletions cut 1 base from V and 0 bases from J, with 16 bases between. The CDR3 runs 18 residues. CDR1 and CDR2 from the germline V gene are LGHDT and YNNKEL (reference sequence). CDR3 coding DNA: TGTGCCAGCAGCCAAGTTCCCCTCGGGAGGGCCTCTGGAAACACCATATATTTT. It translates to CASSQVPLGRASGNTIYF.

The J gene is TRBJ2-5, the V gene TRBV14; 8 nucleotides align to TRBD1. There are 15 residues in the CDR3. Germline V lookup: CDR1 SGHDN, CDR2 FVKESK. J was trimmed by 4 bases and V by 1 base; bases with no gene match: 5. The CDR3 spells CASSQGSQGAETQYF. The CDR3, as DNA: TGTGCCAGCAGCCAAGGGTCCCAGGGGGCAGAGACCCAGTACTTC.